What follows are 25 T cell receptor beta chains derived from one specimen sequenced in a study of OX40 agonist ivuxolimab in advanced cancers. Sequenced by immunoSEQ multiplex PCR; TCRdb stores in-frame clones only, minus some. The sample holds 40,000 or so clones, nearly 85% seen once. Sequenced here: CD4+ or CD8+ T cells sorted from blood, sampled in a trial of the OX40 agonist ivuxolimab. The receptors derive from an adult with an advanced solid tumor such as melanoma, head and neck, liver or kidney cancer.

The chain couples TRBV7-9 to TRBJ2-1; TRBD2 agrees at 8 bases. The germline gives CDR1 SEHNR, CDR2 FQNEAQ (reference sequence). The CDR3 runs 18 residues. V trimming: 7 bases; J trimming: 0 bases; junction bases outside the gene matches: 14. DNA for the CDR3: TGTGCCAGCACGCCGGGGGGGATTTCGGGGCGCTCCTACAATGAGCAGTTCTTC. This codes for CASTPGGISGRSYNEQFF.

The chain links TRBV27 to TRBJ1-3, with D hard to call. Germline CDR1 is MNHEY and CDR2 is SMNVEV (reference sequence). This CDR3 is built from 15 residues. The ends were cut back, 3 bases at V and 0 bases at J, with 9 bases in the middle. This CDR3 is CASSLRLDSGNTIYF. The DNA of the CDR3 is TGTGCCAGCAGTTTGCGGCTAGACTCTGGAAACACCATATATTTT.

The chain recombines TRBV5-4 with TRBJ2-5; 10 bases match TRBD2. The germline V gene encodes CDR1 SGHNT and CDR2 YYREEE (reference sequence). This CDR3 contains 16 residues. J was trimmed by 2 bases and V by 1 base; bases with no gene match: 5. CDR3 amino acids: CASSLLSGGGQETQYF. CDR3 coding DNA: TGTGCCAGCAGCTTGCTCAGCGGGGGGGGGCAAGAGACCCAGTACTTC.

The CDR3 DNA follows: TGTGCCAGCAGTACTAAAAAGGGGAGGGAGAAACTGTTTTTT. This sequence encodes CASSTKKGREKLFF. This chain joins TRBV6-5 and TRBJ1-4; maybe TRBD1 (5 bases). The CDR3 is 14 residues long. CDR1 and CDR2 (germline): MNHEY, SVGAGI. V lost 5 bases and J lost 11, with 18 bases in between.

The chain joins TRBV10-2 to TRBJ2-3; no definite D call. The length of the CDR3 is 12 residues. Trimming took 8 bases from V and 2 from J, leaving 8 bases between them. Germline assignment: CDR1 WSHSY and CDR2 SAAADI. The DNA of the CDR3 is TGCGCCAGCGGACGGAACACAGATACGCAGTATTTT. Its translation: CASGRNTDTQYF.

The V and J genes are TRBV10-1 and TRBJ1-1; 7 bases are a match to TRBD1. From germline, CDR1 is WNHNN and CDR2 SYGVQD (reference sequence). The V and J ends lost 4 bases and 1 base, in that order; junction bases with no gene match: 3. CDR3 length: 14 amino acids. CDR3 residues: CASSGGTENTEAFF. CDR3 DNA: TGCGCCAGCAGTGGGGGGACAGAGAACACTGAAGCTTTCTTT.

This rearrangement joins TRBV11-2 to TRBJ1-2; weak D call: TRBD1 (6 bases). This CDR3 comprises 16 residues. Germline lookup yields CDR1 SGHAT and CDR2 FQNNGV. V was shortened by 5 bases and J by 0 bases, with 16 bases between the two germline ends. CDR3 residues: CASSHAGAGSNYGYTF. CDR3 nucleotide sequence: TGTGCCAGCAGCCACGCGGGGGCGGGATCTAACTATGGCTACACCTTC.

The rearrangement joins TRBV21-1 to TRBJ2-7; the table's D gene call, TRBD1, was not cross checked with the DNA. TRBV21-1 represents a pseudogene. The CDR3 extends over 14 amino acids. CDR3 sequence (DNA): TGTGCCAGCAGCCCCGGGACAGCCACCTACGAGCAGTACTTC. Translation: CASSPGTATYEQYF.

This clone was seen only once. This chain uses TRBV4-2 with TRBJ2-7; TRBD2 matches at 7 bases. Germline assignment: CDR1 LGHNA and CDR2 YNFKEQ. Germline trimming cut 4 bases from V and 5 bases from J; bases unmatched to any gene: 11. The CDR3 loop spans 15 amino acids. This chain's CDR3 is CASSRLGGDVHEQYF. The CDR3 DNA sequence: TGTGCCAGCAGCCGTCTTGGGGGGGACGTCCACGAGCAGTACTTC.

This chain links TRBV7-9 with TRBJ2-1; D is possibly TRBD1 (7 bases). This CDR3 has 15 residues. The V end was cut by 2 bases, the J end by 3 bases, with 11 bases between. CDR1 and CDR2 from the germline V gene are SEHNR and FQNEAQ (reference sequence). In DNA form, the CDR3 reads TGTGCCAGCAGCTTACAGCAGGGGGGCTACAATGAGCAGTTCTTC. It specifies CASSLQQGGYNEQFF.

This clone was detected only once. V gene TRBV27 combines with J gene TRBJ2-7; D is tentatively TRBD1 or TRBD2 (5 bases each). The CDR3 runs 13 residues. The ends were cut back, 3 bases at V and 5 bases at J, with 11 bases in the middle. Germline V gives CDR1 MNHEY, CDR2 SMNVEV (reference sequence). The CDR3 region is CASSFKGTHEQYF. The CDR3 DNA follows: TGTGCCAGCAGTTTCAAGGGGACGCACGAGCAGTACTTC.

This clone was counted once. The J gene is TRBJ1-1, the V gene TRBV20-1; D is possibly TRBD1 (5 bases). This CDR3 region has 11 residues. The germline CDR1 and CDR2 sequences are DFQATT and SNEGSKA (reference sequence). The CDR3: CRGTQNTEAFF. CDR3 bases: TGCAGGGGGACTCAGAACACTGAAGCTTTCTTT.

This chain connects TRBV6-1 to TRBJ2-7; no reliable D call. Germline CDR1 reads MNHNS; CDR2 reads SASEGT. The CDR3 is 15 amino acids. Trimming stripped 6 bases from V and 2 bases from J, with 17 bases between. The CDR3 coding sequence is TGTGCCAGCAGCGTCAGACACCCGCCGACCTACGAGCAGTACTTC. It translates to CASSVRHPPTYEQYF.

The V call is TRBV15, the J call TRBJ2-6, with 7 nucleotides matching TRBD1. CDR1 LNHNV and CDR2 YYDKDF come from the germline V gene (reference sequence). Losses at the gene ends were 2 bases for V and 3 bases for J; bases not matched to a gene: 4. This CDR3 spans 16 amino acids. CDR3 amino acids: CATSRRDRVGANVLTF. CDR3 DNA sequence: TGTGCCACCAGCAGAAGAGACAGGGTTGGGGCCAACGTCCTGACTTTC.

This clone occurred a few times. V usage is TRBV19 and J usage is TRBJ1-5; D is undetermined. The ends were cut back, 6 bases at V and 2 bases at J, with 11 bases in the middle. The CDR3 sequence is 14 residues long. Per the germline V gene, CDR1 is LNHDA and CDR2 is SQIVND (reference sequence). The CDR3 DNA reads TGTGCCAGTAGACCTAAGTGGGGCAATCAGCCCCAGCATTTT. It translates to CASRPKWGNQPQHF. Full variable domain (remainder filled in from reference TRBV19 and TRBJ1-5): DGGITQSPKYLFRKEGQNVTLSCEQNLNHDAMYWYRQDPGQGLRLIYYSQIVNDFQKGDIAEGYSVSREKKESFPLTVTSAQKNPTAFYLCASRPKWGNQPQHFGDGTRLSIL.

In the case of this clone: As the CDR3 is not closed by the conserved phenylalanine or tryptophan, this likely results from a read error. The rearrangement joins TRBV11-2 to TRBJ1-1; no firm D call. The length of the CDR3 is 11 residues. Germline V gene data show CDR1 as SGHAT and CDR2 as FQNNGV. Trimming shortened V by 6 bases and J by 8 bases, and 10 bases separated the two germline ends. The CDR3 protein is CASRTESEAFS. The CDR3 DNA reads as TGTGCCAGCAGGACGGAGTCGGAAGCTTTCTCT.

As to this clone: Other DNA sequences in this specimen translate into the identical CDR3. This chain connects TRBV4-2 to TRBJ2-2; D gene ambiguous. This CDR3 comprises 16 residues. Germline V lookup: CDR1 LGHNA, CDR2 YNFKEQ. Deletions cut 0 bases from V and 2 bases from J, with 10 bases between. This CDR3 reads CASSQDLAANTGELFF. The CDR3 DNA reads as TGTGCCAGCAGCCAAGACCTCGCAGCTAACACCGGGGAGCTGTTTTTT.

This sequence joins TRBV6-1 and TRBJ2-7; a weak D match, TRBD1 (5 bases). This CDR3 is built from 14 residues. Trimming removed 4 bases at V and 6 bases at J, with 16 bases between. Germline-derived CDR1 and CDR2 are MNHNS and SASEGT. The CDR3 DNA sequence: TGTGCCAGCAGTGGCAGGGAATCGTCGCGCGAGCAGTACTTC. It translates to CASSGRESSREQYF.

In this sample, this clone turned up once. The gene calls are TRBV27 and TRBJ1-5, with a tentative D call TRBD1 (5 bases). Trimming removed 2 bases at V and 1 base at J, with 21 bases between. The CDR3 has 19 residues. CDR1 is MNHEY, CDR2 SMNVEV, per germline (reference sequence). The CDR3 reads CASSLIGRRGWTSNQPQHF. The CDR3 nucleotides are TGTGCCAGCAGTTTAATAGGGCGAAGGGGTTGGACAAGCAATCAGCCCCAGCATTTT.

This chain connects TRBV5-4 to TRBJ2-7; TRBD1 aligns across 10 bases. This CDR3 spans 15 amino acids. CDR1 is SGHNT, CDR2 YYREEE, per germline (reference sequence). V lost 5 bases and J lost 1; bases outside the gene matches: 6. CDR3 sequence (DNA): TGTGCCAGCAGGGACGAGGGACAGGGGTCCTACGAGCAGTACTTC. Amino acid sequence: CASRDEGQGSYEQYF.

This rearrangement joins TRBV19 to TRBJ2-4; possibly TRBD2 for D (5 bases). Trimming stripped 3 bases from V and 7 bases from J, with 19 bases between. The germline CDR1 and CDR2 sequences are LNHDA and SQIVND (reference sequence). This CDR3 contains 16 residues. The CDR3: CASSINNGLAGNIQYF. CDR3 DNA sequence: TGTGCCAGTAGTATTAATAATGGGCTAGCCGGGAACATTCAGTACTTC. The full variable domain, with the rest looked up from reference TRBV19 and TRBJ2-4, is DGGITQSPKYLFRKEGQNVTLSCEQNLNHDAMYWYRQDPGQGLRLIYYSQIVNDFQKGDIAEGYSVSREKKESFPLTVTSAQKNPTAFYLCASSINNGLAGNIQYFGAGTRLSVL.

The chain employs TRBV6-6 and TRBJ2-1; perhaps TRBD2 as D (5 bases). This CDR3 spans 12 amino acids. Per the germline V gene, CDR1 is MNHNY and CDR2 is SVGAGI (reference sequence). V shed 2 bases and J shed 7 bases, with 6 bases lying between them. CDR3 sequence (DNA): TGTGCCAGCAGTTACCGGAGGAATGAGCAGTTCTTC. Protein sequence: CASSYRRNEQFF.

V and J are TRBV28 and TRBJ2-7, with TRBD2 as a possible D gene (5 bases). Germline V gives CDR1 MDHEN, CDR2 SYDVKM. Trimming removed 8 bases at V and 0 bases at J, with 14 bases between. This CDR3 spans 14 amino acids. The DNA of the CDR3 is TGTGCCAGCCGAGATTCGGGGATCTCCTACGAGCAGTACTTC. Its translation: CASRDSGISYEQYF.

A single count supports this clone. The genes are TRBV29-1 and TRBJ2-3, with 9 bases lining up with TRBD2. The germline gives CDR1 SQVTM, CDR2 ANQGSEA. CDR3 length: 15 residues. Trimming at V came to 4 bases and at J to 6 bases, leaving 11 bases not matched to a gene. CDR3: CSVALAGSVHDTQYF. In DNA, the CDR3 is TGCAGCGTTGCCCTAGCGGGATCGGTCCACGATACGCAGTATTTT.

The CDR3, as DNA: TGTGCCAGCAGCGACGGACAGGGTTACGAGCAGTACTTC. This translates into CASSDGQGYEQYF. J is TRBJ2-7 and V is TRBV2; TRBD1 matches 8 bases. V lost 6 bases, J lost 4 bases, and 5 bases stayed unmatched. Germline CDR1 SNHLY, CDR2 FYNNEI. There are 13 residues in the CDR3.